Listed below are T cell receptor beta chains from one sample, sequenced in a study of vaccination effects on CD4 cells after COVID-19. Which antigens these TCRs recognize remains unknown. Using immunoSEQ multiplex PCR, the repertoire was profiled, and TCRdb retains in-frame clones only, with some absent. The sample carries tens of thousands of clones, approximately 70% recorded once. The sequencing used CD4+ T cells from PBMCs cultured with a peptide pool, collected before COVID-19 vaccination. The source is a human donor who had a prior SARS-CoV-2 infection. The CDR3 runs from the conserved cysteine through the conserved F or W. D genes are given only for firm matches. Only part of the rows carry a size: once, few, many, or a class if the clone is expanded.

TGTGCCAGCAGTTTGGGCAGGTACTATGGCTACACCTTC,CASSLGRYYGYTF,-,TRBV12-3/TRBV12-4,few,TRBJ1-2
TGTGCCAGCAGCCCGAGAGGCAACACCGGGGAGCTGTTTTTT,CASSPRGNTGELFF,-,TRBV11-1,-,TRBJ2-2
TGTGCCAGTACTAGGACTAGCGGGAGAGGCGAGCAGTACTTC,CASTRTSGRGEQYF,TRBD2,TRBV19,-,TRBJ2-7
TGCAGTGCTAGACTACAAGAGACCCAGTACTTC,CSARLQETQYF,-,TRBV20-1,-,TRBJ2-5
TGTGCCAGCGTGGCAGGGATCGCCGGGGAGCTGTTTTTT,CASVAGIAGELFF,-,TRBV5-6,-,TRBJ2-2
TGTGCCAGCAGCTTAGACCAGGGCAACTATGGCTACACCTTC,CASSLDQGNYGYTF,-,TRBV7-9,few,TRBJ1-2
TGTGCCAGCAGCCAAGGACACGCCGAGACCCAGTACTTC,CASSQGHAETQYF,-,TRBV5-6,-,TRBJ2-5
TGTGCCAGCAGCCAACTATTTCGGGGGCCAAGTGTGGAGCAGTACTTC,CASSQLFRGPSVEQYF,-,TRBV4-2,-,TRBJ2-7
TGTGCCAGCAGTATGACAGGGACGGACATATACGAGCAGTACTTC,CASSMTGTDIYEQYF,TRBD1,TRBV6-5,-,TRBJ2-7
TGCGCCAGCAGCTTGGGTATGACAACTAATGAAAAACTGTTTTTT,CASSLGMTTNEKLFF,-,TRBV5-1,-,TRBJ1-4
TGTGCCAGCAGCCACGAGCCAAGGGTGGGCGGGGAGCTGTTTTTT,CASSHEPRVGGELFF,-,TRBV5-4,-,TRBJ2-2
TGTGCCTGGAGTGGTCTGGGGAACACTGAAGCTTTCTTT,CAWSGLGNTEAFF,-,TRBV30,-,TRBJ1-1
TGCGCCAGCAGCTCTCAGGGGGGGCCAGATACGCAGTATTTT,CASSSQGGPDTQYF,-,TRBV5-1,-,TRBJ2-3
TGTGCCAGCAGTGAAGCGCTGGGACAGGGGACTAATCACTATGGCTACACCTTC,CASSEALGQGTNHYGYTF,TRBD1,TRBV2,-,TRBJ1-2
TGTGCCAGCAGCCACCATTTAGGGGGGGACTCCTACAATGAGCAGTTCTTC,CASSHHLGGDSYNEQFF,-,TRBV4-2,-,TRBJ2-1
TGTGCCAGCAGTTTCTCCCGGTGGGCGGGCTATGGCTACACCTTC,CASSFSRWAGYGYTF,-,TRBV6-5,-,TRBJ1-2
TGTGCCATCAGTGAGTCGAATAACAGAGGGTTTGAAGGGCCCCAGCATTTT,CAISESNNRGFEGPQHF,-,TRBV10-3,-,TRBJ1-5
TGTGCCACCAGTGGCCTCTGGGGGGGCTACAATGAGCAGTTCTTC,CATSGLWGGYNEQFF,TRBD2,TRBV24-1,-,TRBJ2-1
TGTGCCAGTAGGCGGAGACGGGGGCAGGGAGTCGGAAACACCATATATTTT,CASRRRRGQGVGNTIYF,-,TRBV19,-,TRBJ1-3
TGTGCCAGCAGCTCCCTGCCGCTCGTTTCCGGGGAGCTGTTTTTT,CASSSLPLVSGELFF,-,TRBV7-2,few,TRBJ2-2
TGCGCCAGCAGCCAACCAAGCACAGATACGCAGTATTTT,CASSQPSTDTQYF,-,TRBV4-1,few,TRBJ2-3
TGTGCCAGCTCACCCGAGACAGGCTACTATGGCTACACCTTC,CASSPETGYYGYTF,-,TRBV18,-,TRBJ1-2
TGTGCCAGCAGCGTCCAGACAACTAATGAAAAACTGTTTTTT,CASSVQTTNEKLFF,-,TRBV7-9,once,TRBJ1-4
TGTGCCAGCAGGGTCCAGGGGATAGGCACTGAAGCTTTCTTT,CASRVQGIGTEAFF,-,TRBV2,-,TRBJ1-1
TGTGCCAGCAGCTTAGGCCGAGGGACAGGGGCCTACAATGAGCAGTTCTTC,CASSLGRGTGAYNEQFF,TRBD1,TRBV7-3,-,TRBJ2-1
TGTGCCAGCAGCGAACAGGGACAGCCGTGGACAGATACGCAGTATTTT,CASSEQGQPWTDTQYF,TRBD1,TRBV5-6,-,TRBJ2-3
TGTGCTAGTGGTTTGGGGACACACCTCAGCACAGATACGCAGTATTTT,CASGLGTHLSTDTQYF,-,TRBV12-5,-,TRBJ2-3
TGTGCCAGTAGCCGGACAGGGGGCGCAGTAATGGGCTCCTACAATGAGCAGTTCTTC,CASSRTGGAVMGSYNEQFF,TRBD1,TRBV19,-,TRBJ2-1
TGTGCCAGTGGCGGACAGAAAAATCAGCCCCAGCATTTT,CASGGQKNQPQHF,-,TRBV2,-,TRBJ1-5
TGTGCCAGCAGCTTGATGGCTAGCACAGATACGCAGTATTTT,CASSLMASTDTQYF,-,TRBV5-5,-,TRBJ2-3